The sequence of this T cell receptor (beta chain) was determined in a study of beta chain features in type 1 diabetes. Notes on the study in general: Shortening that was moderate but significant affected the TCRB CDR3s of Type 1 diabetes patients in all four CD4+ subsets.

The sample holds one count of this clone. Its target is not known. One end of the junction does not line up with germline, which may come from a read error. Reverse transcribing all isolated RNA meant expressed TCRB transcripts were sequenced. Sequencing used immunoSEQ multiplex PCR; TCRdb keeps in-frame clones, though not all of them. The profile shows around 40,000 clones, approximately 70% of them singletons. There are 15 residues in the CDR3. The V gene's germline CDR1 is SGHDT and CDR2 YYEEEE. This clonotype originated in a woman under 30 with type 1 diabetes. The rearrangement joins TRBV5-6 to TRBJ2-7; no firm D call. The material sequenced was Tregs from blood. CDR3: CASTLGRFLSYEQYF. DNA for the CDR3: TGTGCCAGCACCTTGGGCAGGTTCCTCTCCTACGAGCAGTACTTC.